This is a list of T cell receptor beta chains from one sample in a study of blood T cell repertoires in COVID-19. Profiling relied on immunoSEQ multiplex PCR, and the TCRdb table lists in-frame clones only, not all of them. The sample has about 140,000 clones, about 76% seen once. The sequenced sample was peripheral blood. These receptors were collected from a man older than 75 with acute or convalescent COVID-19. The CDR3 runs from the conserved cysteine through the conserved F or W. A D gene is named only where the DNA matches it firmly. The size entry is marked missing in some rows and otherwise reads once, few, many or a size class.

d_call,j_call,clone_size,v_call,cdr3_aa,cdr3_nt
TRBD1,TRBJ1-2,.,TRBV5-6,CASSFYKGQGAYGYTF,TGTGCCAGCAGCTTTTACAAAGGACAGGGGGCTTATGGCTACACCTTC
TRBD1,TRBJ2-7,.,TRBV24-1,CATSATDRVPLYEQYF,TGTGCCACCAGTGCTACGGACAGGGTACCCCTCTACGAGCAGTACTTC
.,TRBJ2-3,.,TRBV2,CASSYLEAASTDTQYF,TGTGCCAGCAGTTACCTTGAGGCGGCTAGCACAGATACGCAGTATTTT
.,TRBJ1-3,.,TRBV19,CASRDLGRRASGNTIYF,TGTGCCAGTAGGGACTTGGGGCGGAGGGCCTCTGGAAACACCATATATTTT
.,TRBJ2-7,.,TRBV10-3,CATKNRDSSYEQYF,TGTGCCACGAAGAATAGAGACAGTTCCTACGAGCAGTACTTC
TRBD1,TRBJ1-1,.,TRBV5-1,CASTLGQGAENTEAFF,TGCGCCAGCACCCTGGGACAGGGGGCCGAGAACACTGAAGCTTTCTTT
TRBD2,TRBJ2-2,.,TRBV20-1,CSASPAGLNTGELFF,TGCAGTGCTAGTCCAGCGGGGCTGAACACCGGGGAGCTGTTTTTT
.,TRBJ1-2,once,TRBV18,CASSSSYGYTF,TGTGCCAGCTCGTCGAGCTATGGCTACACCTTC
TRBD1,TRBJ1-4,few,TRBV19,CASSDPGTGGGEKLFF,TGTGCCAGTAGTGACCCCGGGACAGGGGGAGGCGAAAAACTGTTTTTT
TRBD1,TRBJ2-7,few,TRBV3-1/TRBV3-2,CAAGTAYEQYF,TGTGCAGCAGGGACAGCCTACGAGCAGTACTTC
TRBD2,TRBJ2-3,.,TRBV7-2,CASSSYGTSGGNTQYF,TGTGCCAGCAGCTCATACGGGACTAGCGGGGGCAATACGCAGTATTTT
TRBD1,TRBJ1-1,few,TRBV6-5,CASRPQTGMNTEAFF,TGTGCCAGCAGACCCCAGACAGGGATGAACACTGAAGCTTTCTTT
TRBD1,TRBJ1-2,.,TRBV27,CASSLSATGGDGYTF,TGTGCCAGCAGTTTATCCGCGACAGGGGGAGATGGCTACACCTTC
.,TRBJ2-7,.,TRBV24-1,CATSDPLFRGLGYEQYF,TGTGCCACCAGTGATCCACTTTTTCGGGGACTGGGGTACGAGCAGTACTTC
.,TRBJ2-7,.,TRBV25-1,CASSVRQDSYEQYF,TGTGCCAGCAGTGTCCGACAGGACTCCTACGAGCAGTACTTC
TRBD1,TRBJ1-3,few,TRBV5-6,CASSFRDRVGNTIYF,TGTGCCAGCAGCTTCCGGGACAGGGTTGGAAACACCATATATTTT
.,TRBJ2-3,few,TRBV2,CASSPEGASTDTQYF,TGTGCCAGCAGCCCGGAGGGGGCGAGCACAGATACGCAGTATTTT
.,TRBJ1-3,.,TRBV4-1,CASSPEGRGVAGNTIYF,TGCGCCAGCAGCCCCGAGGGCAGGGGCGTCGCGGGAAACACCATATATTTT
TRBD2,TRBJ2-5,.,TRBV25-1,CASSEGSIAGSPGETQYF,TGTGCCAGCAGTGAAGGATCGATAGCGGGGTCGCCAGGAGAGACCCAGTACTTC
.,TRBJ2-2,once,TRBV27,CASSPRDRPTGELFF,TGTGCCAGCAGTCCACGGGATAGGCCCACCGGGGAGCTGTTTTTT
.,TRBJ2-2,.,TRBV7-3,CASSLRGAGVNTGELFF,TGTGCCAGCAGCTTAAGGGGCGCAGGAGTTAACACCGGGGAGCTGTTTTTT
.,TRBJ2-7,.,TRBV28,CASVATGRYEQYF,TGTGCCAGCGTTGCGACAGGACGCTACGAGCAGTACTTC
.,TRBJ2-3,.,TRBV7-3,CASSSQGSDTQYF,TGTGCCAGCAGCTCCCAGGGGTCAGATACGCAGTATTTT
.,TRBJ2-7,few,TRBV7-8,CASSPGQGHHEQYF,TGTGCCAGCAGCCCGGGGCAGGGGCACCACGAGCAGTACTTC
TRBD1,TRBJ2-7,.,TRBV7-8,CASSWDRFYEQYF,TGTGCCAGCAGCTGGGACAGGTTCTACGAGCAGTACTTC
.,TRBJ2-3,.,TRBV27,CASSLAGVSTDTQYF,TGTGCCAGCAGTTTGGCCGGGGTCAGCACAGATACGCAGTATTTT
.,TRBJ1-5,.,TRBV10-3,CAISEPGGGDPQHF,TGTGCCATCAGTGAGCCGGGGGGGGGCGACCCCCAGCATTTT
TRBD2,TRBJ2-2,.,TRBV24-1,CATSDLLAPPAGELFF,TGTGCCACCAGTGATCTACTAGCGCCACCGGCCGGGGAGCTGTTTTTT
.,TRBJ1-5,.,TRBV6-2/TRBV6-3,CASSYSGWNQPQHF,TGTGCCAGCAGTTATTCGGGTTGGAATCAGCCCCAGCATTTT
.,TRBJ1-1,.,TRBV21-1,CASSKEDRPYTEAFF,TGTGCCAGCAGCAAAGAGGACAGGCCCTACACTGAAGCTTTCTTT
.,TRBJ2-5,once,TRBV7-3,CASSFSGGETQYF,TGTGCCAGCAGCTTTTCAGGGGGGGAGACCCAGTACTTC
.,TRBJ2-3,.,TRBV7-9,CASPTPPGSRDSSTDTQYF,TGTGCCAGCCCCACCCCCCCAGGCTCCAGGGATTCTAGCACAGATACGCAGTATTTT
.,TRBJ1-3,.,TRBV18,CASSPGQIKADTIYF,TGTGCCAGCTCACCAGGACAGATTAAAGCGGACACCATATATTTT
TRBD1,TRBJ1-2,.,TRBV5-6,CASSSGTGGFGYGYTF,TGTGCCAGCAGCTCCGGAACAGGGGGCTTCGGCTATGGCTACACCTTC
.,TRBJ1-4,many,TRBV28,CASSFSRSFAEKLFF,TGTGCCAGCAGTTTCTCCCGGTCATTCGCTGAAAAACTGTTTTTT
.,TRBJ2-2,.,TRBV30,CAWTNTGELFF,TGTGCCTGGACAAACACCGGGGAGCTGTTTTTT
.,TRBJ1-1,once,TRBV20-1,CSASSGHTEAFF,TGCAGTGCTAGTAGCGGGCACACTGAAGCTTTCTTT
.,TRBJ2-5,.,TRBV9,CASSRTGASVETQYF,TGTGCCAGCAGCCGAACGGGAGCTAGCGTTGAGACCCAGTACTTC
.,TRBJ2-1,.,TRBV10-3,CAISEIGRVAVRSHNEQFF,TGTGCCATCAGTGAGATTGGCAGGGTGGCCGTTCGCAGTCACAATGAGCAGTTCTTC
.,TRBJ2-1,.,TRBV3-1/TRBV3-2,CASSQAGLNNEQFF,TGTGCCAGCAGCCAAGCGGGACTCAACAATGAGCAGTTCTTC
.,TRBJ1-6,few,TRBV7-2,CASSLQPEALLHF,TGTGCCAGCAGCCTACAGCCGGAGGCCCTCCTCCACTTT
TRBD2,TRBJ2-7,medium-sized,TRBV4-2,CASSQADGGAGYEQYF,TGTGCCAGCAGCCAAGCTGACGGGGGGGCCGGCTACGAGCAGTACTTC
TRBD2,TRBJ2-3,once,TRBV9,CASSPKGGGYTDTQYF,TGTGCCAGCAGCCCTAAAGGCGGGGGATACACAGATACGCAGTATTTT
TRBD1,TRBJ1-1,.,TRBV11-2,CASSLGTGGPEAFF,TGTGCCAGCAGCTTAGGTACAGGGGGCCCTGAAGCTTTCTTT
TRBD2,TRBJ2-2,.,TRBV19,CASSRRGSGGTAGELFF,TGTGCCAGTAGTCGCCGGGGTAGCGGGGGAACAGCCGGGGAGCTGTTTTTT